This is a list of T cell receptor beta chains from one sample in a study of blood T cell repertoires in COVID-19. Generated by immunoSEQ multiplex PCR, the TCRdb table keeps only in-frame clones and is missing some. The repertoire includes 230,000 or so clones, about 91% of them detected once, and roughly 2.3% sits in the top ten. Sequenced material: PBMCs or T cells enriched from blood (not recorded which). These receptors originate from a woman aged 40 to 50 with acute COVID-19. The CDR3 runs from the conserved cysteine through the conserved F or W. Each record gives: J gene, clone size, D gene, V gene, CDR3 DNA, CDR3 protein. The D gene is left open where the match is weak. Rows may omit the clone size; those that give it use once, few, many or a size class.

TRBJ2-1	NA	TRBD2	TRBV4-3	TGCGCCAGCAGCCAAGGGCCCGGACTAGCGGGAGTGGATGAGCAGTTCTTC	CASSQGPGLAGVDEQFF
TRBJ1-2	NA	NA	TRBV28	TGTGCCAGCAGGCTACAGGGATTTGGCTACACCTTC	CASRLQGFGYTF
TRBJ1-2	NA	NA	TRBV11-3	TGTGCCAGCAGCCCCGACCGCGGGGAGGGTGGCTACACCTTC	CASSPDRGEGGYTF
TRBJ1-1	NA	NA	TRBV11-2	TGTGCCAGCAGCTTAGACAGGGGAGGGACTGAAGCTTTCTTT	CASSLDRGGTEAFF
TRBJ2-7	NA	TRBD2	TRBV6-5	TGTGCCAGCAGTTACACGTCTAGCGGCATCTACGAGCAGTACTTC	CASSYTSSGIYEQYF
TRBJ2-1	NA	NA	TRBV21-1	TGTGCCAGCAGCAGCCAGAAAAGGGGGGGCCTTGGGAATGAGCAGTTCTTC	CASSSQKRGGLGNEQFF
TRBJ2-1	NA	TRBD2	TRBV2	TGTGCGAGTCGACGCTGGTGGGGCGGGCGGGGGAACTACAATGAGCAGTTCTTC	CASRRWWGGRGNYNEQFF
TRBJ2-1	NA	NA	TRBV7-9	TGTGCCAGCAGCTTAGGGCAGGGGCGCTACAATGAGCAGTTCTTC	CASSLGQGRYNEQFF
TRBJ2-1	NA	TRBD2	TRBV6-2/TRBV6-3	TGTGCCAGCAGTTCCGGGGGACTAGCGGGATACAATGAGCAGTTCTTC	CASSSGGLAGYNEQFF
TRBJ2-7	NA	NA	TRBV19	TGTGCCAGTAGTATATCAGTGGGGGGAGTTTACGAGCAGTACTTC	CASSISVGGVYEQYF
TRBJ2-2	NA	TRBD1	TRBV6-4	TGTGCCAGCAGCATACAGGGGGACACCGGGGAGCTGTTTTTT	CASSIQGDTGELFF
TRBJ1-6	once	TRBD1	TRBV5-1	TGCGCCAGCAGCCGGGACAGGGGGAATTCACCCCTCCACTTT	CASSRDRGNSPLHF
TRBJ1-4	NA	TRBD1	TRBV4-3	TGCGCCAGCAGCCGGGCTCAGGGGGCCGCTAATGAAAAACTGTTTTTT	CASSRAQGAANEKLFF
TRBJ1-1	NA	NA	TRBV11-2	TGTGCCAGCAGCTTAACGGTGATGAACACTGAAGCTTTCTTT	CASSLTVMNTEAFF
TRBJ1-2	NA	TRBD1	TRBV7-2	TGTGCCAGCAGCTTACGGGACAGCTATGGCTACACCTTC	CASSLRDSYGYTF
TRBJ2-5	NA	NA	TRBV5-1	TGCGCCAGCAGCTTGGAGTCCAGGGGGACCCAGTACTTC	CASSLESRGTQYF
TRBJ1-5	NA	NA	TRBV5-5	TGTGCCAGCAGCTCTGGTTTCGGGAATCAGCCCCAGCATTTT	CASSSGFGNQPQHF
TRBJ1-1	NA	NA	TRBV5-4	TGTGCCTTCCGGCGGGGCAACACTGAAGCTTTCTTT	CAFRRGNTEAFF
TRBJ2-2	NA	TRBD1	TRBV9	TGTGCCAGCAGCGCCGGGACAGGCCACACCGGGGAGCTGTTTTTT	CASSAGTGHTGELFF
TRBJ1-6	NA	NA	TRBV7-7	TGTGCCAGCAGCTTAGATGGGACAACTAATTCACCCCTCCACTTT	CASSLDGTTNSPLHF
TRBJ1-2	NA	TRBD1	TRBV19	TGTGCCAGTAGTAGACAGGGAAGGTATAATGGCTACACCTTC	CASSRQGRYNGYTF
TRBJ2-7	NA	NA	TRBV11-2	TGTGCCAGCAGCTTTGGGGACAACTACGAGCAGTACTTC	CASSFGDNYEQYF
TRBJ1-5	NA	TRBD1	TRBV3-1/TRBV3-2	TGTGCCAGCAGCCTAGGGGGGACAGGGAATCAGCCCCAGCATTTT	CASSLGGTGNQPQHF
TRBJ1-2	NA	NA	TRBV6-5	TGTGCCAGCAGTTACTCACGGGGTCCTAACTATGGCTACACCTTC	CASSYSRGPNYGYTF
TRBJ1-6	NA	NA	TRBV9	TGTGCCAGCAGCCTATTAACCTTGGCAGGGGAGAATTCACCCCTCCACTTT	CASSLLTLAGENSPLHF
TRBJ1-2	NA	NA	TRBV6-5	TGTGCCAGCCACAGGAACTATGGCTACACCTTC	CASHRNYGYTF
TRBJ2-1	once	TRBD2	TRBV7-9	TGTGCCAGCAGCCCCTCGGGACTAGCTTATAATGAGCAGTTCTTC	CASSPSGLAYNEQFF
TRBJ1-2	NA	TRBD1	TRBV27	TGTGCCAGCAGTCGCGGACAGGGGAGTTTCTATGGCTACACCTTC	CASSRGQGSFYGYTF
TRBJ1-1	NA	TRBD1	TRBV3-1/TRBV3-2	TGTGCCAGCAGCCAAGGCAGGGCAGGGGGCAACACTGAAGCTTTCTTT	CASSQGRAGGNTEAFF
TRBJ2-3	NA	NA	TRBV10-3	TGTGCCATCACCAGAGGCCCCTCTAGCACAGATACGCAGTATTTT	CAITRGPSSTDTQYF